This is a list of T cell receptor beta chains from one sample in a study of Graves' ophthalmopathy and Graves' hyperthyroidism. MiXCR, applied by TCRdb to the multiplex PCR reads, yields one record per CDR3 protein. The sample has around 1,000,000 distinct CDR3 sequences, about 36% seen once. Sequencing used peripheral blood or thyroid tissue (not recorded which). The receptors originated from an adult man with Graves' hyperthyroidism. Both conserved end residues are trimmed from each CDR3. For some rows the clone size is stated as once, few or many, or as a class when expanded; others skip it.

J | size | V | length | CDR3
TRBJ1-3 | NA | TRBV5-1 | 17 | ASSSGQGPGPYSGNTIY
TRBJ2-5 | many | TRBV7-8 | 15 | ASSPRGSGGSQETQY
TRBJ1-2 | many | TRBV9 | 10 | ASSATGYGYT
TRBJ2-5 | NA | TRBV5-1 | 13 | ASSHDSSSKETQY
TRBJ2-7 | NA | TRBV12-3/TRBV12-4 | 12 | ASSNREKRYEQY
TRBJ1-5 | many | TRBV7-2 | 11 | ASSLDRGQPQH
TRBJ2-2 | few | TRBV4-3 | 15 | ASSQEPTGVDTGELF
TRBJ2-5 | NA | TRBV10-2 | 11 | ASRQGLEETQY
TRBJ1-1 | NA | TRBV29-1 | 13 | SVEGAGVMNTEAF
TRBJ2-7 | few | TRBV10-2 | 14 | ASSDPGQRSSYEQY
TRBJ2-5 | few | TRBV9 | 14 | ASSAENSGGRETQY
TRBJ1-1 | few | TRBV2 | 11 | ASSPGQYTEAF
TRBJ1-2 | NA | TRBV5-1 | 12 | ASSVDGFTYGYT
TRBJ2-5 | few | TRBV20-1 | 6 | SAGAQY
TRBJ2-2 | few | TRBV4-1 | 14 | ASSQESGRDTGELF
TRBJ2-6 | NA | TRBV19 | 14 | ASSTSPESGANVLT
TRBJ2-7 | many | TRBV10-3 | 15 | AISESLDRAYVYEQY
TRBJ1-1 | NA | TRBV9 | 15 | ASSVAPPGGGDTEAF
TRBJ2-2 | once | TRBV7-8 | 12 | ASRDDRDSGELF
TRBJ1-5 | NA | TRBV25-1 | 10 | ASGRPNQPQH
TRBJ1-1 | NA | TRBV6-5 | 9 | ASSDDSQAF
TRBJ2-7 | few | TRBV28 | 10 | ASGFGGYEQY
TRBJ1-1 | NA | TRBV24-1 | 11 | ATSVGWNTEPF
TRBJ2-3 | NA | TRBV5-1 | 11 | ASTPASTDTQY
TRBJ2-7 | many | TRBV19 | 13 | ASSSPGHGRSEQY
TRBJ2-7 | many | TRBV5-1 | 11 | ASSSAGDGEQY
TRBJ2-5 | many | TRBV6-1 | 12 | ASSEGPYEVTQY
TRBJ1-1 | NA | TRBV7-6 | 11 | ASNGGGGTEAF
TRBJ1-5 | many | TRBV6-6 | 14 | ASSYRTGDSNQPQH
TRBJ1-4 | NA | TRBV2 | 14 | ASSGEVARPNEKLF
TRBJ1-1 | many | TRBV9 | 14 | ASSATPGGAGTEAF
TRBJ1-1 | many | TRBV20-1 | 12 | SAREGARYTEAF
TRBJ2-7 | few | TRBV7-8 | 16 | ASSPARWPQSSSYEQY
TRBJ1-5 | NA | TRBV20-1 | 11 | SAGRQGFQPQH
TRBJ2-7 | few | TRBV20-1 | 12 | SAQGTADSYEQY
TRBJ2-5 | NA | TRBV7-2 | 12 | ASANRGAQETQY
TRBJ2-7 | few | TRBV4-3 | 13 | ASSQLDRGPYEQY
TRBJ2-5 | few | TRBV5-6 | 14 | ASSLRTSGSQETQY
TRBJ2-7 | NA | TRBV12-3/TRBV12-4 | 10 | DSSATRYEQY
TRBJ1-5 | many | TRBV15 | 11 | ATSSQNNQPQH
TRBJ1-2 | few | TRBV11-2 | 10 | ASSLELDGYT
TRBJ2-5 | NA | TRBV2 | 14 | ASSPGTGSVVETQY
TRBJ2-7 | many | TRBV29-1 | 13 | SVEWPGTSTYEQY
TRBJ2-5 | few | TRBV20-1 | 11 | SAREGAGETQY
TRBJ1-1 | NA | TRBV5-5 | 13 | ASSPVPGMNTEAF
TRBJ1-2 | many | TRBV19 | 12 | ASSVDRGRYGYT
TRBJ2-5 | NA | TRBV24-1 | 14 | ASRDVGGAVQETQY
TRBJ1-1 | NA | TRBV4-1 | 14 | ASSHPIAEGGTEAF